The clone carrying this T cell receptor beta chain was observed a few times. Its antigen is still unknown. The source of the sample is a study of vaccination and CD4 T cells after COVID-19. This sample's treatment: roughly 10-day PBMC culture with coronavirus spike peptide pools or control peptides (ViraFEST assay). Using peptide pools, antigen-specific T cells were expanded in ViraFEST before TCRs were sequenced. The Oncomine TCR Beta short-read assay sequenced DNA from cultured CD4+ T cells. TCRdb re-derived calls from the PCR reads in MiXCR, one entry per CDR3 protein. Of 20,000 to 25,000 distinct CDR3 sequences listed, around 50% are singletons. Sequencing used CD4+ T cells from blood, cultured in vitro. The clonotype originates from a human donor who had recovered from COVID-19.

The CDR3 is CASSTGQGGSSQHF. The CDR3 DNA sequence: TGTGCCAGTAGTACCGGACAGGGGGGTTCATCCCAGCATTTT. The chain has TRBV19 and TRBJ1-5, with 10 bases matching TRBD1. The junction had 8 bases not matched to a gene; V was cut back by 4 bases and J by 11 bases. Germline lookup yields CDR1 LNHDA and CDR2 SQIVND (reference sequence). CDR3 size: 14 residues.